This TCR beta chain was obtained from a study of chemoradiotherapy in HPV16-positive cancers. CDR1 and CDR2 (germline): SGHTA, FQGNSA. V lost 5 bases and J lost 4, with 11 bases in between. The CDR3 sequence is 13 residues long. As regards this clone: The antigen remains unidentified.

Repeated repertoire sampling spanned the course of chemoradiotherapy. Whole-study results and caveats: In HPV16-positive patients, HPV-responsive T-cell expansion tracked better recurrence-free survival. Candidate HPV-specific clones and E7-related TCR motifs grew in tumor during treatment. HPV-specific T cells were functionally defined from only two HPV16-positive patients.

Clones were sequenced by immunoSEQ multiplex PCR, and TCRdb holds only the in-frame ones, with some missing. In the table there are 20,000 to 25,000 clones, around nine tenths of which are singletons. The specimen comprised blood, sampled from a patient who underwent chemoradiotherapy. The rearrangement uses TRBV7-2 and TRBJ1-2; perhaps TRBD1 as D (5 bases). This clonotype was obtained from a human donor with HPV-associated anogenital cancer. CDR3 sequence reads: CASSPATVYGYTF. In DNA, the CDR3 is TGTGCCAGCAGCCCGGCGACAGTCTATGGCTACACCTTC.